This T cell receptor beta chain was obtained from a study of T cells in localized non-small cell lung cancer. TCRdb's copy holds only in-frame clones and misses some; the assay was immunoSEQ multiplex PCR. The sample lists tens of thousands of clones, around nine tenths occurring once. Trimming took 5 bases from V and 1 from J, leaving 8 bases between them. There are 13 residues in the CDR3. Germline loops: CDR1 SGHTA, CDR2 FQGTGA. Sample: peripheral blood, taken before any cancer treatment. This sequence was found in a woman aged 40-70 years with stage I lung adenocarcinoma. This rearrangement joins TRBV7-3 to TRBJ1-1; D not certain. CDR3 amino acids: CASSKDGNTEAFF. CDR3 DNA: TGTGCCAGCAGCAAGGACGGGAACACTGAAGCTTTCTTT.